The 32 T cell receptor beta chains below come from one sample, sequenced in a study of CD8 T cells in ankylosing spondylitis. Study conclusions and caveats: Eight or nine highly homologous variants formed a TCR beta motif that appeared characteristic of ankylosing spondylitis blood.

Each CDR3 protein gets one entry after TCRdb re-called the 5' RACE reads with MiXCR. The table shows 350,000 to 450,000 distinct CDR3 sequences, with approximately 26% occurring only once. Their antigen targets remain unknown. The source material was blood, either unsorted or a sorted T cell fraction (not recorded which). These TCRs come from a male donor with ankylosing spondylitis.

J is TRBJ1-1 and V is TRBV20-1; 11 bases fit TRBD1. V gave up 6 bases and J gave up 6 bases; unmatched junction bases: 6. CDR1 DFQATT and CDR2 SNEGSKA come from the germline V gene (reference sequence). The length of the CDR3 is 13 residues. CDR3 residues: CSADRDRGSEAFF. The CDR3 DNA follows: TGCAGTGCCGACCGGGACAGGGGGTCTGAAGCTTTCTTT.

This clonotype showed up just once. CDR3 DNA: TGCGCCAGCAGCCAAGAAAGCCATCAGCCCCAGCATTTT. Residues: CASSQESHQPQHF. V usage is TRBV4-1 and J usage is TRBJ1-5; D call uncertain. The V gene's germline CDR1 is MGHRA and CDR2 YSYEKL. The V gene lost 0 bases and the J gene lost 5 bases, with 5 bases spanning the gap. The CDR3 length is 13 residues.

This clonotype has more than one count but fewer than ten. This chain connects TRBV24-1 to TRBJ2-3, with 8 positions matching TRBD2. The CDR3 length is 17 residues. Looked up from germline, CDR1 is KGHDR and CDR2 is SFDVKD. V trimming: 4 bases; J trimming: 1 base; junction bases outside the gene matches: 9. In nucleotides, the CDR3 is TGTGCCACCAGTGAGTCAATAGCGGGAAGTGGCACAGATACGCAGTATTTT. Translating it yields CATSESIAGSGTDTQYF.

This clonotype was seen only a few times. V gene TRBV28 combines with J gene TRBJ2-1, with 7 bases fitting TRBD2. Germline CDR1 MDHEN, CDR2 SYDVKM. CDR3 size: 14 residues. The V gene end was trimmed by 7 bases and the J gene end by 10 bases; junction bases not matched to a gene: 13. CDR3 sequence reads: CASTRGDALGEQFF. In DNA form, the CDR3 reads TGTGCCAGCACCCGGGGGGACGCCTTAGGGGAGCAGTTCTTC.

For this clonotype: The junction does not match germline at one end; this may be a read error. The J gene is TRBJ2-1, the V gene TRBV29-1; 9 nucleotides align to TRBD2. The CDR3 runs 12 residues. The germline V gene encodes CDR1 SQVTM and CDR2 ANQGSEA. CDR3 DNA sequence: TGCAGGGTTGGGACTAGCCGGAATGAGCAGTTCTTC. It encodes CRVGTSRNEQFF.

The rearrangement uses TRBV5-1 and TRBJ2-6; D gene uncertain. CDR1 and CDR2 (germline): SGHRS, YFSETQ. Trimming took off 5 bases at V and 0 bases at J, with 12 bases between the two ends. The CDR3 length is 16 residues. The CDR3 is CASRSRRSSGANVLTF. DNA of the CDR3: TGCGCCAGCAGATCTAGGAGATCCTCTGGGGCCAACGTCCTGACTTTC.

This clonotype was seen a few times. The chain couples TRBV24-1 to TRBJ2-1; 9 positions agree with TRBD1. There are 14 residues in the CDR3. The ends lost 5 bases at V and 6 bases at J; junction bases unmatched: 4. Germline CDR1 is KGHDR and CDR2 is SFDVKD. The CDR3 sequence: CATSVPGQGNEQFF. The CDR3 coding sequence is TGTGCCACCAGTGTCCCGGGACAGGGCAATGAGCAGTTCTTC.

The chain carries TRBV24-1 and TRBJ2-1, with TRBD2 identical over 11 bases. Losses at the gene ends were 3 bases for V and 3 bases for J; bases not matched to a gene: 3. From germline, CDR1 is KGHDR and CDR2 SFDVKD. The CDR3 spans 16 residues. The chain's CDR3 is CATSDRGLAGYNEQFF. The DNA of the CDR3 is TGTGCCACCAGTGATCGCGGACTAGCGGGCTACAATGAGCAGTTCTTC.

The gene calls are TRBV2 and TRBJ2-1; TRBD1 is a possible D gene (5 bases). This CDR3 has 14 residues. Trimming cost V 2 bases and J 5 bases, with 10 bases left between them. Germline V lookup: CDR1 SNHLY, CDR2 FYNNEI. CDR3 loop: CASSEQGPDNEQFF. The CDR3 region has the DNA TGTGCCAGCAGTGAACAGGGCCCCGACAATGAGCAGTTCTTC.

This clonotype came up a few times. A read error may explain this, as a much larger clone is one base away. The chain combines TRBV14 with TRBJ1-4; D remains ambiguous. The CDR3 is made up of 15 amino acids. Germline V gene sequence: CDR1 SGHDN, CDR2 FVKESK. Trimming left V 1 base short and J 1 base short, with 7 bases between. In DNA, the CDR3 is TGTGCCAGCAGCCAAGTTCGGGGAACTAATGAAAAACTGTTTTTT. Translating gives CASSQVRGTNEKLFF. The complete variable domain, with remaining parts taken from reference TRBV14 and TRBJ1-4, reads EAGVTQFPSHSVIEKGQTVTLRCDPISGHDNLYWYRRVMGKEIKFLLHFVKESKQDESGMPNNRFLAERTGGTYSTLKVQPAELEDSGVYFCASSQVRGTNEKLFFGSGTQLSVL.

This chain links TRBV7-2 with TRBJ2-1; TRBD1 matches 9 bases. In germline, CDR1 is SGHTA, CDR2 FQGNSA. After removal of 6 bases from V and 7 bases from J, the junction contained 10 bases not matched to a gene. This CDR3 spans 15 amino acids. The CDR3 reads CASRPGQGGNNEQFF. The CDR3 nucleotides are TGTGCCAGCAGACCGGGACAGGGAGGGAATAATGAGCAGTTCTTC.

This clonotype was detected only a few times. The rearrangement joins TRBV11-2 to TRBJ2-3; D gene unclear. The CDR3 has 12 residues. Germline CDR1 reads SGHAT; CDR2 reads FQNNGV. V lost 5 bases and J 6 bases, leaving 9 bases between the germline ends. The CDR3: CASSENTDTQYF. The CDR3 nucleotides are TGTGCCAGCAGCGAAAATACGGATACGCAGTATTTT.

This sequence joins TRBV18 and TRBJ2-2; 8 bases align to TRBD1. The junction had 4 bases not matched to a gene; V was cut back by 3 bases and J by 7 bases. CDR1 and CDR2 (germline): KGHSH, LQKENI. The CDR3 totals 14 residues. The CDR3 here is CASSPGQGHGELFF. CDR3 coding DNA: TGTGCCAGCTCACCTGGACAGGGCCACGGGGAGCTGTTTTTT.

This clonotype was observed a handful of times. Written as DNA, the CDR3 is TGTGCCAGCAGTGTAGTGGGAGCAACTAACTATGGCTACACCTTC. Protein sequence: CASSVVGATNYGYTF. V usage is TRBV6-1 and J usage is TRBJ1-2, with D unresolved. Germline V CDR1 and CDR2: MNHNS, SASEGT. The CDR3 spans 15 residues. Trimming left V 4 bases short and J 0 bases short, with 12 bases between.

This chain joins TRBV27 and TRBJ2-3, with D tentatively TRBD1 or TRBD2 (5 bases each). Trimming stripped 1 base from V and 8 bases from J, with 7 bases between. The CDR3 runs 12 residues. Germline values: CDR1 MNHEY, CDR2 SMNVEV (reference sequence). CDR3 in amino acids: CASSLLRGTQYF. CDR3 nucleotide sequence: TGTGCCAGCAGTTTATTGAGGGGTACGCAGTATTTT.

This clonotype has just a few counts. The chain couples TRBV7-9 to TRBJ1-4; 10 bases agree with TRBD1. There are 16 residues in the CDR3. V shed 2 bases and J 8 bases; nucleotides not matched to a gene: 8. The germline V gene has CDR1 SEHNR and CDR2 FQNEAQ (reference sequence). DNA of the CDR3: TGTGCCAGCAGCTTACGAGTACGGGACAGGGGAGAAAAACTGTTTTTT. Its translation is CASSLRVRDRGEKLFF.

This clonotype was found a few times. The genes are TRBV20-1 and TRBJ2-4; no reliable D call. This CDR3 is built from 13 residues. Trimming pared 5 bases from V and 0 bases from J, leaving 8 bases between. Per germline, CDR1 DFQATT and CDR2 SNEGSKA (reference sequence). This CDR3 reads CSAPDLAKNIQYF. CDR3 coding DNA: TGCAGTGCTCCGGATCTAGCCAAAAACATTCAGTACTTC.

The chain combines TRBV20-1 with TRBJ1-4, with D possibly TRBD1 on 5 matching bases. The CDR3 consists of 14 residues. Germline CDR1 reads DFQATT; CDR2 reads SNEGSKA (reference sequence). The V gene lost 3 bases and the J gene lost 8 bases, with 16 bases spanning the gap. This chain's CDR3 is CSARIWGPDEKLFF. CDR3 DNA sequence: TGCAGTGCTAGGATTTGGGGACCGGACGAAAAACTGTTTTTT.

This clonotype has a handful of counts. A much larger clone lies a single base off, so this may be a read error. This CDR3 is missing its conserved last phenylalanine or tryptophan, likely due to a read error. This chain links TRBV12-3 or TRBV12-4 with TRBJ1-1; no clear D. CDR3 length equals 12 residues. The V gene lost 4 bases and the J gene lost 9 bases, with 12 bases spanning the gap. The CDR3 bases are TGTGCCAGCAGTTCGGATACGGTAAAAGCTTTCCTT. Its protein is CASSSDTVKAFL.

In this sample, this clonotype turned up many times. The gene calls are TRBV7-2 and TRBJ2-3; no clear D gene. Trimming removed 8 bases from V and 4 bases from J, with 16 bases in between. The CDR3 loop spans 14 amino acids. Germline V gives CDR1 SGHTA, CDR2 FQGNSA. In DNA form, the CDR3 reads TGTGCCAGCGGATCCCGTAGGGCCCCAGATACGCAGTATTTT. Encoded protein: CASGSRRAPDTQYF.

This clonotype was picked up a small number of times. The chain links TRBV6-5 to TRBJ2-3, with D maybe TRBD2 (5 bases). The V gene's germline CDR1 is MNHEY and CDR2 SVGAGI. The CDR3 covers 15 residues. Trimming shortened V by 2 bases and J by 1 base, and 10 bases separated the two germline ends. The CDR3 bases are TGTGCCAGCAGTTACAAGGGAGTAGGCACAGATACGCAGTATTTT. Its translation: CASSYKGVGTDTQYF.

This chain uses TRBV29-1 with TRBJ2-7, with 10 bases that match TRBD1. V lost 4 bases, J lost 4 bases, and 7 bases stayed unmatched. The CDR3 runs 14 residues. CDR1 is SQVTM and CDR2 is ANQGSEA in the germline V gene. The CDR3 sequence is CSVGVTGGSYEQYF. The CDR3 DNA follows: TGCAGCGTTGGGGTGACAGGGGGCTCGTACGAGCAGTACTTC.

This clonotype was detected only a few times. The genes are TRBV11-3 and TRBJ2-3; D is uncertain. V shed 2 bases and J shed 4 bases, with 10 bases lying between them. The CDR3 is made up of 14 amino acids. Germline loops: CDR1 SGHNT, CDR2 YENEEA. This CDR3 reads CASSLTLSADTQYF. Written as DNA, the CDR3 is TGTGCCAGCAGCTTAACCTTGTCGGCAGATACGCAGTATTTT.

The J gene is TRBJ2-3, the V gene TRBV20-1; 14 nucleotides match TRBD2. J lost 6 bases, V lost 1 base, and 12 bases had no gene match. The CDR3 covers 18 residues. Looked up from germline, CDR1 is DFQATT and CDR2 is SNEGSKA (reference sequence). CDR3: CSARVSRGLAGVGDTQYF. The CDR3 DNA follows: TGCAGTGCTAGAGTGAGTCGGGGACTAGCGGGAGTCGGCGATACGCAGTATTTT.

V and J are TRBV6-2 or TRBV6-3 and TRBJ2-5, with D unclear. The CDR3 length is 9 residues. Between the trimmed V and J ends, which lost 8 bases and 7 bases, there was a span of 5 bases. CDR1 MNHEY and CDR2 SVGEGT come from the germline V gene. This chain's CDR3 is CASDGTQYF. The CDR3 nucleotides read TGTGCCAGCGATGGGACCCAGTACTTC.

The rearrangement uses TRBV12-3 or TRBV12-4 and TRBJ2-7; 9 bases are shared with TRBD1. Losses at the gene ends were 5 bases for V and 2 bases for J; bases not matched to a gene: 4. CDR3 length: 14 amino acids. The CDR3 region has the DNA TGTGCCAGCAGTCTGGACAGGGGTCCCTACGAGCAGTACGTC. Its translation is CASSLDRGPYEQYV.

The chain links TRBV20-1 to TRBJ1-1; no firm D call. Germline V gives CDR1 DFQATT, CDR2 SNEGSKA (reference sequence). The length of the CDR3 is 15 residues. Trimming left V 0 bases short and J 0 bases short, with 11 bases between. CDR3 DNA: TGCAGTGCTAGAGATTGGCGGGAGATGAACACTGAAGCTTTCTTT. Translation: CSARDWREMNTEAFF.

CDR3 coding DNA: TGCGCCAGCAGCCAAGGCCAAAGCTCCTATAATTCACCCCTCCACTTT. Residues: CASSQGQSSYNSPLHF. V is TRBV4-1 and J is TRBJ1-6; D uncertain. Trimming pared 1 base from V and 0 bases from J, leaving 7 bases between. The CDR3 covers 16 residues. From germline, CDR1 is MGHRA and CDR2 YSYEKL.

This clonotype was counted many times. The gene calls are TRBV12-3 or TRBV12-4 and TRBJ2-3, with TRBD2 identical over 8 bases. The CDR3 contains 16 residues. Trimming at V came to 6 bases and at J to 3 bases, leaving 11 bases not matched to a gene. CDR3 region: CASRTSSGGLTDTQYF. The CDR3 nucleotides are TGTGCCAGCAGGACCTCGTCGGGAGGGCTGACAGATACGCAGTATTTT.

This clonotype has a handful of counts. V gene TRBV7-2 combines with J gene TRBJ2-1; 8 bases are shared with TRBD2. This CDR3 region has 17 residues. J lost 0 bases, V lost 2 bases, and 6 bases had no gene match. Germline CDR1 SGHTA, CDR2 FQGNSA. CDR3 nucleotide sequence: TGTGCCAGCAGCTTATCAATAGCGGGGAGCTCCTACAATGAGCAGTTCTTC. Translating gives CASSLSIAGSSYNEQFF.

In its sample, this clonotype was seen a few times. This chain connects TRBV5-1 to TRBJ2-3; possibly TRBD2 for D (6 bases). Between the trimmed V and J ends, which lost 1 base and 3 bases, there was a span of 12 bases. Germline CDR1 reads SGHRS; CDR2 reads YFSETQ. This CDR3 is 15 amino acids long. CDR3 loop: CASSLSGVATDTQYF. The CDR3 DNA is TGCGCCAGCAGCTTGTCGGGAGTGGCAACAGATACGCAGTATTTT.

V and J are TRBV20-1 and TRBJ2-5, with a tentative D call TRBD1 (5 bases). CDR3 length: 14 amino acids. CDR1 and CDR2 from the germline V gene are DFQATT and SNEGSKA (reference sequence). The V end was cut by 5 bases, the J end by 5 bases, with 18 bases between. The CDR3 DNA reads as TGCAGTGCTGGGGCCGGGCCGGTCATCGAGACCCAGTACTTC. It yields the protein CSAGAGPVIETQYF.